Below, 31 T cell receptor beta chains from the same sample are listed, as sequenced in a study of CD8 T cells in Susac syndrome. After extraction with the RNeasy kit, 0.5 to 1 ug of the RNA was reverse transcribed using random hexamers. TCRdb redid the calling of the immunoSEQ multiplex PCR reads with MiXCR, one entry per CDR3 protein. The sample has roughly 200,000 distinct CDR3 sequences, around 94% seen once. Source material: CD4+ T cells from PBMCs. The receptors stem from a human donor with Susac syndrome.

This chain joins TRBV11-2 and TRBJ2-1; tentative D call: TRBD1 (6 bases). V was trimmed by 4 bases and J by 6 bases, leaving 10 bases between them. The CDR3 is made up of 13 amino acids. The germline V gene has CDR1 SGHAT and CDR2 FQNNGV. The CDR3 is CASSSGQINEQFF. For the CDR3, the DNA is TGTGCCAGCAGCTCCGGACAGATCAATGAGCAGTTCTTC.

This chain connects TRBV6-5 to TRBJ1-2; unclear D gene. The germline V gene encodes CDR1 MNHEY and CDR2 SVGAGI. CDR3 size: 12 residues. Trimming removed 9 bases at V and 8 bases at J, with 16 bases between. CDR3 nucleotides: TGTGCCAGTAGAATAGGTCTGCTCGGCTACACCTTC. It yields the protein CASRIGLLGYTF.

The V gene is TRBV6-1, the J gene TRBJ2-7; TRBD1 matches at 8 bases. CDR3 length: 15 residues. Unmatched junction bases numbered 5, after V lost 1 base and J lost 3 bases. Germline CDR1 MNHNS, CDR2 SASEGT. This CDR3 is CASSEEAGTGYEQYF. The CDR3 nucleotides are TGTGCCAGCAGTGAAGAGGCGGGGACAGGCTACGAGCAGTACTTC.

V gene TRBV2 combines with J gene TRBJ2-1; 9 bases are a match to TRBD1. The germline V gene encodes CDR1 SNHLY and CDR2 FYNNEI. The CDR3 length is 17 residues. V gave up 5 bases and J gave up 2 bases; unmatched junction bases: 10. The CDR3 coding sequence is TGTGCCAGCAGTCCTTACTCAACAGGGGGCCCCTACAATGAGCAGTTCTTC. Its translation: CASSPYSTGGPYNEQFF.

The CDR3: CASSLYPGGRSEQYF. The CDR3 DNA follows: TGTGCCAGCAGCTTGTACCCGGGGGGCAGATCCGAGCAGTACTTC. The chain has TRBV5-6 and TRBJ2-7; tentative D call: TRBD2 (7 bases). V was shortened by 1 base and J by 6 bases, with 17 bases between the two germline ends. The CDR3 runs to 15 residues. Germline loops: CDR1 SGHDT, CDR2 YYEEEE.

The rearrangement links TRBV5-6 to TRBJ2-3; 7 bases are shared with TRBD1. This CDR3 spans 16 amino acids. The V gene's germline CDR1 is SGHDT and CDR2 YYEEEE. The J segment lost 3 bases and the V segment lost 3 bases, leaving 10 bases of the junction unmatched. The CDR3: CASSSHRDSRTDTQYF. The CDR3 DNA reads TGTGCCAGCAGCTCCCATCGGGACAGTAGAACAGATACGCAGTATTTT.

The rearrangement links TRBV4-1 to TRBJ2-5; D is undetermined. Germline CDR1 and CDR2: MGHRA and YSYEKL. The CDR3 is made up of 15 amino acids. V was cut by 1 base and J by 3 bases, with 12 bases left in between. DNA for the CDR3: TGCGCCAGCAGCCAAGGAGCCAGGACGGAAGAGACCCAGTACTTC. Translating it yields CASSQGARTEETQYF.

The rearrangement uses TRBV6-1 and TRBJ2-2; D unclear. There are 15 residues in the CDR3. Deletions cut 7 bases from V and 2 bases from J, with 14 bases between. In germline, CDR1 is MNHNS, CDR2 SASEGT. CDR3 nucleotide sequence: TGTGCCAGCACATGGGCCGGAGCTAACACCGGGGAGCTGTTTTTT. Its translation is CASTWAGANTGELFF.

Turning to this clonotype: The junction does not match germline at one end; this may be a read error. The DNA for the CDR3 is TGTGCCAGCAGCTTAGGGACGAGAAAGAGGCATTTT. Protein sequence: CASSLGTRKRHF. V gene TRBV7-2 combines with J gene TRBJ2-3; D is unresolved. CDR1 is SGHTA, CDR2 FQGNSA, per germline. There are 12 residues in the CDR3. Drawing the rest from reference TRBV7-2 and TRBJ2-3, the complete variable domain is GAGVSQSPSNKVTEKGKDVELRCDPISGHTALYWYRQSLGQGLEFLIYFQGNSAPDKSGLPSDRFSAERTGGSVSTLTIQRTQQEDSAVYLCASSLGTRKRHFGPGTRLTVL.

The genes are TRBV30 and TRBJ1-3; D might be TRBD1 (6 bases). The length of the CDR3 is 13 residues. Trimming shortened V by 8 bases and J by 4 bases, and 15 bases separated the two germline ends. The germline gives CDR1 GTSNPN, CDR2 SVGIG (reference sequence). CDR3 in amino acids: CAGAGTRGNTIYF. The CDR3 DNA sequence: TGTGCCGGGGCGGGGACAAGAGGAAACACCATATATTTT. The full variable domain, completed using reference TRBV30 and TRBJ1-3, is SQTIHQWPATLVQPVGSPLSLECTVEGTSNPNLYWYRQAAGRGLQLLFYSVGIGQISSEVPQNLSASRPQDRQFILSSKKLLLSDSGFYLCAGAGTRGNTIYFGEGSWLTVV.

The V gene is TRBV11-3, the J gene TRBJ2-7; the D gene is possibly TRBD1 (5 bases). The germline CDR1 and CDR2 sequences are SGHNT and YENEEA. The ends were cut back, 5 bases at V and 4 bases at J, with 12 bases in the middle. This CDR3 has 13 amino acids. The CDR3 region has the DNA TGTGCCAGCAGCGTCAGGGCGTGGTACGAGCAGTACTTC. It codes for CASSVRAWYEQYF. Using reference TRBV11-3 and TRBJ2-7 for the parts outside the CDR3, the full variable domain is EAGVVQSPRYKIIEKKQPVAFWCNPISGHNTLYWYLQNLGQGPELLIRYENEEAVDDSQLPKDRFSAERLKGVDSTLKIQPAELGDSAVYLCASSVRAWYEQYFGPGTRLTVT.

The rearrangement links TRBV2 to TRBJ2-7; possibly TRBD1 for D (5 bases). Trimming took off 6 bases at V and 5 bases at J, with 17 bases between the two ends. CDR1 and CDR2 from the germline V gene are SNHLY and FYNNEI. The CDR3 has 14 residues. CDR3 sequence (DNA): TGTGCCAGCAGCCGTGGCAGGGATTTAAACGAGCAGTACTTC. Its protein product is CASSRGRDLNEQYF. Full variable domain (rest looked up from reference TRBV2 and TRBJ2-7): EPEVTQTPSHQVTQMGQEVILRCVPISNHLYFYWYRQILGQKVEFLVSFYNNEISEKSEIFDDQFSVERPDGSNFTLKIRSTKLEDSAMYFCASSRGRDLNEQYFGPGTRLTVT.

The chain employs TRBV10-3 and TRBJ1-1, with D perhaps TRBD1 (5 bases). Germline V CDR1 and CDR2: ENHRY, SYGVKD. The CDR3 has 13 residues. V shed 4 bases and J shed 2 bases, with 8 bases lying between them. CDR3: CAISGTPNTEAFF. The CDR3 DNA is TGTGCCATCAGTGGGACACCAAACACTGAAGCTTTCTTT.

V gene TRBV7-2 combines with J gene TRBJ1-5; 8 positions match TRBD1. The CDR3 sequence is 15 residues long. Unmatched junction bases numbered 2, after V lost 4 bases and J lost 0 bases. Germline CDR1 is SGHTA and CDR2 is FQGNSA. CDR3 nucleotide sequence: TGTGCCAGCAGCTCCGGACAGGGTAGCAATCAGCCCCAGCATTTT. Its translation: CASSSGQGSNQPQHF.

The genes are TRBV20-1 and TRBJ2-3; weak D call: TRBD1 (6 bases). Germline CDR1 is DFQATT and CDR2 is SNEGSKA (reference sequence). Trimming cost V 0 bases and J 2 bases, with 12 bases left between them. The CDR3 has 15 residues. The DNA of the CDR3 is TGCAGTGCTAGAGATCAGGGGACCTACACAGATACGCAGTATTTT. Translation gives CSARDQGTYTDTQYF.

CDR3 protein: CASSPRDRVWAFF. The CDR3 nucleotides read TGCGCCAGCAGCCCCCGGGACAGGGTATGGGCTTTCTTT. The chain recombines TRBV5-1 with TRBJ1-1; 9 bases are shared with TRBD1. V gave up 4 bases and J gave up 11 bases; unmatched junction bases: 9. This CDR3 is 13 amino acids long. Germline V gene data show CDR1 as SGHRS and CDR2 as YFSETQ.

This rearrangement joins TRBV7-2 to TRBJ2-3; 10 nucleotides line up with TRBD2. Trimming took 3 bases from V and 2 from J; bases not matched to a gene: 5. CDR3 size: 16 residues. Germline assignment: CDR1 SGHTA and CDR2 FQGNSA. The CDR3 is CASSFIAGGNTDTQYF. In DNA, the CDR3 is TGTGCCAGCAGCTTCATAGCGGGAGGAAACACAGATACGCAGTATTTT.

V is TRBV29-1 and J is TRBJ2-7, with D possibly being TRBD1 (5 bases). The V end was cut by 2 bases, the J end by 6 bases, with 14 bases between. The length of the CDR3 is 13 residues. In germline, CDR1 is SQVTM, CDR2 ANQGSEA. The CDR3 sequence is CSVEQGPICEQYF. The CDR3 coding sequence is TGCAGCGTTGAACAGGGCCCAATCTGCGAGCAGTACTTC.

The chain joins TRBV7-8 to TRBJ2-3, with D uncertain. Germline lookup yields CDR1 SGHVS and CDR2 FQNEAQ. V was pared by 1 base and J by 0 bases, with 17 bases between. The CDR3 sequence is 18 residues long. In nucleotides, the CDR3 is TGTGCCAGCAGCTTAGTTTCCCCGTTCAGTTCTAGCACAGATACGCAGTATTTT. Amino acids: CASSLVSPFSSSTDTQYF.

The chain links TRBV29-1 to TRBJ1-2, with 12 bases matching TRBD1. Germline V gene lookup returns CDR1 SQVTM and CDR2 ANQGSEA. The ends lost 3 bases at V and 6 bases at J; junction bases unmatched: 5. This CDR3 comprises 14 residues. CDR3 region: CSVDSGQGAHGYTF. CDR3 DNA sequence: TGCAGCGTTGACTCGGGACAGGGGGCCCATGGCTACACCTTC.

The V gene is TRBV5-1, the J gene TRBJ2-2; 7 bases align to TRBD1. The CDR3 consists of 15 residues. V gave up 0 bases and J gave up 7 bases; unmatched junction bases: 6. The germline V gene encodes CDR1 SGHRS and CDR2 YFSETQ. The CDR3 DNA follows: TGCGCCAGCAGCTTGGAGGGGGCGAAAGGCGGGGAGCTGTTTTTT. Residues: CASSLEGAKGGELFF.

The chain joins TRBV20-1 to TRBJ1-2, with a weak D call TRBD1 (5 bases). V lost 3 bases and J 0 bases, leaving 11 bases between the germline ends. CDR1 and CDR2 (germline): DFQATT, SNEGSKA (reference sequence). This CDR3 has 14 residues. The CDR3: CSASLGLANYGYTF. The DNA for the CDR3 is TGCAGTGCTAGTTTGGGGCTCGCTAACTATGGCTACACCTTC.

The chain is built from TRBV29-1 and TRBJ1-1; no clear D gene. Germline CDR1 reads SQVTM; CDR2 reads ANQGSEA. The CDR3 totals 13 residues. Trimming took off 7 bases at V and 0 bases at J, with 12 bases between the two ends. CDR3 residues: CSGGGEMNTEAFF. DNA for the CDR3: TGCAGCGGTGGTGGAGAAATGAACACTGAAGCTTTCTTT.

The rearrangement uses TRBV29-1 and TRBJ2-1; TRBD2 is a possible D gene (6 bases). Germline CDR1 and CDR2: SQVTM and ANQGSEA. CDR3 length: 15 amino acids. V shed 1 base and J shed 0 bases, with 10 bases lying between them. For the CDR3, the DNA is TGCAGCGTTGAAGGGGGGGATCTCTCCTACAATGAGCAGTTCTTC. Protein product: CSVEGGDLSYNEQFF.

V gene TRBV7-9 combines with J gene TRBJ2-2, with 10 positions matching TRBD2. J was trimmed by 4 bases and V by 2 bases; bases with no gene match: 10. Germline V lookup: CDR1 SEHNR, CDR2 FQNEAQ (reference sequence). The CDR3 length is 18 residues. CDR3 sequence: CASSLWVRLAGVTGELFF. The DNA for the CDR3 is TGTGCCAGCAGCTTATGGGTCCGGCTAGCGGGAGTCACCGGGGAGCTGTTTTTT. Full variable domain (rest looked up from reference TRBV7-9 and TRBJ2-2): DTGVSQNPRHKITKRGQNVTFRCDPISEHNRLYWYRQTLGQGPEFLTYFQNEAQLEKSRLLSDRFSAERPKGSFSTLEIQRTEQGDSAMYLCASSLWVRLAGVTGELFFGEGSRLTVL.

The chain carries TRBV19 and TRBJ1-1; D gene uncertain. CDR1 LNHDA and CDR2 SQIVND come from the germline V gene (reference sequence). V was trimmed by 3 bases and J by 4 bases, leaving 12 bases between them. The CDR3 consists of 14 residues. The CDR3 DNA sequence: TGTGCCAGTAGTATGGGGATTGAGAGCACTGAAGCTTTCTTT. Encoded protein: CASSMGIESTEAFF.

This clonotype is a singleton in its sample. This rearrangement joins TRBV18 to TRBJ2-1; D not resolved. The CDR3 has 16 amino acids. V gave up 3 bases and J gave up 3 bases, with 15 bases separating them. CDR1 is KGHSH and CDR2 is LQKENI in the germline V gene. CDR3 sequence: CASSPRRNSYYNEQFF. The CDR3 DNA reads as TGTGCCAGCTCACCGAGACGGAATAGCTACTACAATGAGCAGTTCTTC. Together with reference TRBV18 and TRBJ2-1, the CDR3 gives the full variable domain: NAGVMQNPRHLVRRRGQEARLRCSPMKGHSHVYWYRQLPEEGLKFMVYLQKENIIDESGMPKERFSAEFPKEGPSILRIQQVVRGDSAAYFCASSPRRNSYYNEQFFGPGTRLTVL.

This chain joins TRBV30 and TRBJ1-1, with D uncertain. The V gene lost 1 base and the J gene lost 6 bases, with 12 bases spanning the gap. The germline V gene encodes CDR1 GTSNPN and CDR2 SVGIG (reference sequence). The CDR3 has 13 residues. The CDR3 sequence: CAWSDRGYSEAFF. CDR3 in DNA: TGTGCCTGGAGTGACAGAGGGTACTCTGAAGCTTTCTTT.

V usage is TRBV15 and J usage is TRBJ2-5; possibly TRBD1 for D (5 bases). Germline V gene lookup returns CDR1 LNHNV and CDR2 YYDKDF (reference sequence). Trimming shortened V by 0 bases and J by 6 bases, and 11 bases separated the two germline ends. This CDR3 contains 14 residues. The CDR3 region is CATSRELGVKTQYF. The CDR3, as DNA: TGTGCCACCAGCAGAGAGTTAGGGGTAAAGACCCAGTACTTC.

The CDR3 DNA sequence: TGCGCCAGCAGCTTGGGAGGGAATGGGGCCAACGTCCTGACTTTC. Residues: CASSLGGNGANVLTF. The chain combines TRBV5-1 with TRBJ2-6, with a tentative D call TRBD2 (5 bases). The length of the CDR3 is 15 residues. Trimming left V 0 bases short and J 3 bases short, with 7 bases between. Germline assignment: CDR1 SGHRS and CDR2 YFSETQ.

The rearrangement joins TRBV7-2 to TRBJ1-1, with unresolved D. V lost 1 base and J 8 bases, leaving 11 bases between the germline ends. Germline-derived CDR1 and CDR2 are SGHTA and FQGNSA. The CDR3 is 13 residues long. CDR3 residues: CASSLGPRWEAFF. The CDR3 DNA follows: TGTGCCAGCAGCTTAGGTCCCAGATGGGAAGCTTTCTTT.